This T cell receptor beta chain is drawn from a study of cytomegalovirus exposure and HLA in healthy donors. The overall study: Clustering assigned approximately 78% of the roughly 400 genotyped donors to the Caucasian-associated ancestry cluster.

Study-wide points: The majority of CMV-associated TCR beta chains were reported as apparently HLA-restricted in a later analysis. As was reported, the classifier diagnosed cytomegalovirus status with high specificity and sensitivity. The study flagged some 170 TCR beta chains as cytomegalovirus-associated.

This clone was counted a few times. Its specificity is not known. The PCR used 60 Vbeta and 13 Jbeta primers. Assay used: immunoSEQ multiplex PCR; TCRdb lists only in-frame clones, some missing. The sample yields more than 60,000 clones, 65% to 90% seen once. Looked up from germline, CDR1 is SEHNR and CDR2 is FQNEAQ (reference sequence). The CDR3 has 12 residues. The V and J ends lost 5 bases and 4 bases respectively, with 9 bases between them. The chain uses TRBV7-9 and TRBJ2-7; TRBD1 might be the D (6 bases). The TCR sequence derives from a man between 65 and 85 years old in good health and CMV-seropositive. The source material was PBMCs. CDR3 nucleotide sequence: TGTGCCAGCAGCCTTGGACAGTACGAGCAGTACTTC. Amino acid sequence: CASSLGQYEQYF. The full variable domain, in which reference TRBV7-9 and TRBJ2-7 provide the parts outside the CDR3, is DTGVSQNPRHKITKRGQNVTFRCDPISEHNRLYWYRQTLGQGPEFLTYFQNEAQLEKSRLLSDRFSAERPKGSFSTLEIQRTEQGDSAMYLCASSLGQYEQYFGPGTRLTVT.